This TCR beta chain was retrieved from a study of identical twins. Study-level results: Sequences that were out-of-frame, alpha and twin-shared displayed an excess of low generation probability. For monozygotic twins, models underestimated out-of-frame TCR alpha sharing.

The V gene's germline CDR1 is KGHDR and CDR2 SFDVKD. The V gene lost 4 bases and the J gene lost 4 bases, with 13 bases spanning the gap. The CDR3 runs 15 residues. A universal primer binding site was introduced by template switching. The final cDNA contained unique molecular identifiers. TCRdb re-analysed the 5' RACE reads in MiXCR, keeping a single row per CDR3 protein. There are 700,000 to 950,000 distinct CDR3 sequences in the sample; approximately 13% occur only once, and roughly 1.6% lies in the top ten. On this clonotype: Its antigen remains unknown.

This sample was shared with a second study, whose subject was yellow fever vaccine responses in identical twins. That report notes: Twins' vaccine T cell responses were reported to seem partly convergent and partly personalized.

The J gene is TRBJ2-1, the V gene TRBV24-1; D unresolved. Sequencing used PBMCs. This TCR came from a woman aged 18 to 35 in good health. The CDR3 reads CATSDPDPKYNEQFF. CDR3 bases: TGTGCCACCAGTGACCCCGATCCCAAATACAATGAGCAGTTCTTC.